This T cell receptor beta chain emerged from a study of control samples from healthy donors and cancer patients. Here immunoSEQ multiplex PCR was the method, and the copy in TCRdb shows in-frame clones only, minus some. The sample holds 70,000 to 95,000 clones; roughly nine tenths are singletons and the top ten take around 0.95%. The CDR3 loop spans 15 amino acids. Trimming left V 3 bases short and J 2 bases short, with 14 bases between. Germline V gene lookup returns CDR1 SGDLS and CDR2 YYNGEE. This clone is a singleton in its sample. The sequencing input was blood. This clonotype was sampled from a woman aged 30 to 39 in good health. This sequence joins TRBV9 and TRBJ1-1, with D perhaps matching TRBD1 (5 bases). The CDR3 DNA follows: TGTGCCAGCAGCGACCCCCGGGGGACCAACACTGAAGCTTTCTTT. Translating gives CASSDPRGTNTEAFF. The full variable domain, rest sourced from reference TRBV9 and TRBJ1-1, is DSGVTQTPKHLITATGQRVTLRCSPRSGDLSVYWYQQSLDQGLQFLIQYYNGEERAKGNILERFSAQQFPDLHSELNLSSLELGDSALYFCASSDPRGTNTEAFFGQGTRLTVV.